This is a list of T cell receptor beta chains from one sample in a study of technical replicates of blood from a handful of donors. Some clones are missing from TCRdb's copy, which holds only in-frame ones; the method was immunoSEQ multiplex PCR. The table has about 79,000 clones, roughly 94% seen once; the top ten hold 0.26%. The sample taken for sequencing was T cells isolated from PBMCs. The source of these receptors is a human donor in good health. CDR3s include the opening cysteine and the closing phenylalanine or tryptophan. A D gene is named only where the DNA matches it firmly. Not every row has a clone size; where given, it reads once, few, many or a size class.

CDR3aa | CDR3nt | d_gene | abundance | j_gene | v_gene
CASSSRDRGLDTGELFF | TGCGCCAGCAGCTCAAGGGACAGGGGGTTGGACACCGGGGAGCTGTTTTTT | TRBD1 | . | TRBJ2-2 | TRBV5-1
CASSLGRTNNEQFF | TGTGCCAGCAGCTTGGGACGGACAAACAATGAGCAGTTCTTC | . | . | TRBJ2-1 | TRBV5-6
CASSVRAEETQYF | TGTGCCAGCAGCGTACGAGCGGAGGAGACCCAGTACTTC | . | once | TRBJ2-5 | TRBV9
CASSLAGNEQYF | TGCGCCAGCAGCTTGGCGGGGAACGAGCAGTACTTC | . | . | TRBJ2-7 | TRBV5-1
CASNQGRGEQYF | TGCGCCAGCAACCAAGGACGCGGCGAGCAGTACTTC | . | . | TRBJ2-7 | TRBV4-1
CASSVGGGRGTDTQYF | TGTGCCAGCAGCGTAGGGGGCGGGAGAGGCACAGATACGCAGTATTTT | TRBD2 | . | TRBJ2-3 | TRBV9
CATSSPDRGIMNTEAFF | TGTGCCACCAGCAGCCCGGACAGGGGTATTATGAACACTGAAGCTTTCTTT | TRBD1 | . | TRBJ1-1 | TRBV15
CASSLITTGGTEAFF | TGTGCCAGCAGTTTGATAACAACAGGGGGCACTGAAGCTTTCTTT | TRBD1 | once | TRBJ1-1 | TRBV28
CASSLSFGALSNQPQHF | TGTGCCAGCAGTTTATCGTTTGGGGCATTGAGCAATCAGCCCCAGCATTTT | . | . | TRBJ1-5 | TRBV27
CASSLANQGIGELFF | TGTGCCAGCAGCTTGGCCAATCAGGGGATCGGGGAGCTGTTTTTT | . | . | TRBJ2-2 | TRBV5-6
CASSFLALSYNEQFF | TGTGCCAGCAGTTTTCTAGCGCTCTCCTACAATGAGCAGTTCTTC | . | . | TRBJ2-1 | TRBV27
CASMRLASGRLEQYF | TGTGCCAGCATGAGACTGGCTAGCGGGAGACTCGAGCAGTACTTC | TRBD2 | . | TRBJ2-7 | TRBV27
CASSPRGGRGEAFF | TGTGCCAGCAGCCCGAGGGGGGGCCGGGGTGAAGCTTTCTTT | . | once | TRBJ1-1 | TRBV13
CASSLWGAGNTIYF | TGTGCCAGCAGCCTCTGGGGGGCTGGAAACACCATATATTTT | . | . | TRBJ1-3 | TRBV7-2
CSASGGTNTEAFF | TGCAGCGCATCGGGGGGGACAAACACTGAAGCTTTCTTT | . | . | TRBJ1-1 | TRBV29-1
CASDFQGNNEKLFF | TGTGCCAGCGATTTTCAGGGGAATAATGAAAAACTGTTTTTT | . | . | TRBJ1-4 | TRBV2
CASSLTAEAYEQYF | TGCGCCAGCAGCTTGACGGCAGAGGCCTACGAGCAGTACTTC | . | . | TRBJ2-7 | TRBV5-1
CASSGTGPYEQYF | TGTGCCAGCAGCGGGACAGGCCCCTACGAGCAGTACTTC | TRBD1 | . | TRBJ2-7 | TRBV14
CASERGDTQYF | TGTGCCAGCGAACGAGGAGATACGCAGTATTTT | . | . | TRBJ2-3 | TRBV7-9
CASSFLSGNADTQYF | TGTGCCAGCAGTTTCCTTAGCGGGAACGCAGATACGCAGTATTTT | TRBD2 | . | TRBJ2-3 | TRBV28
CSAKGGRTDTQYF | TGCAGCGCAAAGGGGGGGCGCACAGATACGCAGTATTTT | . | . | TRBJ2-3 | TRBV29-1
CASSRLAGPNEQFF | TGTGCCAGCAGTCGACTAGCGGGCCCTAATGAGCAGTTCTTC | TRBD2 | . | TRBJ2-1 | TRBV25-1
CASSPWDRRNTIYF | TGTGCCAGCAGTCCATGGGACAGGAGAAACACCATATATTTT | TRBD1 | . | TRBJ1-3 | TRBV27
CASSVEDGGLRNTIYF | TGTGCCAGCAGCGTAGAGGACGGAGGGTTAAGGAACACCATATATTTT | . | . | TRBJ1-3 | TRBV9
CASSFSGLYQETQYF | TGCGCCAGCAGCTTTAGCGGTTTGTACCAAGAGACCCAGTACTTC | . | . | TRBJ2-5 | TRBV5-1
CASSARTGIYEQYF | TGTGCCAGTAGTGCCCGGACAGGGATCTACGAGCAGTACTTC | TRBD1 | . | TRBJ2-7 | TRBV19
CASSGDPTGRRTEAFF | TGCGCCAGCAGCGGGGACCCAACAGGGCGAAGGACTGAAGCTTTCTTT | . | once | TRBJ1-1 | TRBV10-1
CASSYQGQSTDTQYF | TGTGCCAGCAGTTACCAGGGACAGAGCACAGATACGCAGTATTTT | TRBD1 | . | TRBJ2-3 | TRBV6-5
CASSQDRGGRSNQPQHF | TGTGCCAGCAGCCAAGATCGGGGGGGCCGGAGCAATCAGCCCCAGCATTTT | . | . | TRBJ1-5 | TRBV4-2
CASSRGLAENGELFF | TGCGCCAGCAGCCGTGGACTAGCGGAAAACGGGGAGCTGTTTTTT | TRBD2 | . | TRBJ2-2 | TRBV4-1
CASSSGTGVKGPEAFF | TGTGCCAGCAGTTCCGGGACAGGGGTCAAGGGACCTGAAGCTTTCTTT | TRBD1 | . | TRBJ1-1 | TRBV27
CASNGQGGNQPQHF | TGTGCCAGTAACGGACAGGGGGGCAATCAGCCCCAGCATTTT | TRBD1 | . | TRBJ1-5 | TRBV19
CASSLGQGLYNGYTF | TGTGCCAGCAGCTTAGGGCAGGGGTTGTATAATGGCTACACCTTC | . | . | TRBJ1-2 | TRBV7-9
CASSLGGGDNEQFF | TGCGCCAGCAGCTTGGGCGGGGGTGACAATGAGCAGTTCTTC | TRBD2 | . | TRBJ2-1 | TRBV5-1
CASLRQGRTEAFF | TGTGCCAGCCTAAGACAGGGTAGGACTGAAGCTTTCTTT | TRBD1 | once | TRBJ1-1 | TRBV7-9
CATSGGSLAEETQYF | TGTGCCACCAGCGGCGGATCGCTAGCGGAAGAGACCCAGTACTTC | TRBD2 | . | TRBJ2-5 | TRBV15
CASSQGAPYEQYF | TGTGCCAGCAGCCAGGGGGCGCCCTACGAGCAGTACTTC | . | . | TRBJ2-7 | TRBV4-2
CASSLVRGHDEQYF | TGTGCCAGCAGCTTAGTCAGGGGGCACGACGAGCAGTACTTC | TRBD1 | . | TRBJ2-7 | TRBV7-8
CASRAGTGVQPQHF | TGTGCCAGCAGAGCTGGGACAGGGGTTCAGCCCCAGCATTTT | TRBD1 | . | TRBJ1-5 | TRBV6-5
CASRSKVGRGLGTEAFF | TGTGCCAGCAGATCTAAAGTGGGCAGGGGGCTAGGGACTGAAGCTTTCTTT | TRBD1 | . | TRBJ1-1 | TRBV11-3
CASGGTASGIDEQFF | TGTGCCAGCGGGGGGACGGCTAGCGGGATCGATGAGCAGTTCTTC | TRBD2 | . | TRBJ2-1 | TRBV5-4
CASRAHRGQGNQPQHF | TGTGCCAGCAGGGCCCATAGGGGGCAAGGCAATCAGCCCCAGCATTTT | TRBD1 | once | TRBJ1-5 | TRBV2
CASSPSGQETQYF | TGTGCCAGCAGCCCAAGCGGTCAAGAGACCCAGTACTTC | . | once | TRBJ2-5 | TRBV4-2
CASSLLAGGSTDTQYF | TGTGCCAGCAGTCTCCTAGCGGGGGGGAGCACAGATACGCAGTATTTT | TRBD2 | . | TRBJ2-3 | TRBV27
CASSIDPGSGNTIYF | TGTGCCAGTAGTATAGATCCGGGCTCTGGAAACACCATATATTTT | . | . | TRBJ1-3 | TRBV19
CASSEDGYTF | TGTGCCAGTAGTGAGGATGGCTACACCTTC | . | . | TRBJ1-2 | TRBV19